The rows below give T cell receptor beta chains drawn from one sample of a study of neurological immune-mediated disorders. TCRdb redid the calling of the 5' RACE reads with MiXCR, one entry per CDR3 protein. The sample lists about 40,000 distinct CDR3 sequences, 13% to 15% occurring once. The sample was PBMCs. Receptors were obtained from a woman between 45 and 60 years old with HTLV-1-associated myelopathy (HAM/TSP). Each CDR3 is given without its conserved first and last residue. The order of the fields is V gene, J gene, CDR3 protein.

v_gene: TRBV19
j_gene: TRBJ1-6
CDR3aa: ASSNQGARSPLH

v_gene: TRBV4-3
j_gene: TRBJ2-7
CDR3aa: ASSQGARTVYEQY

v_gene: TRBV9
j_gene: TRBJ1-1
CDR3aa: ASSFYICSARVGYEAF

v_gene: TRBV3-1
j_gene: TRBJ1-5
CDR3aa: VSGGTANQPQH

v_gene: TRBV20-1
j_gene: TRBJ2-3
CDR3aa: SAGSQMTSGGTDTQY

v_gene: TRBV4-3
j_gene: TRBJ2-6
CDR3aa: ASSSSSGGAGANVLT

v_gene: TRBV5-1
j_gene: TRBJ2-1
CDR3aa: ASSSPISGGNEQF

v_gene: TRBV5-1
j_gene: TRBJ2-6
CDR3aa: ASSLAGPSGANVLT

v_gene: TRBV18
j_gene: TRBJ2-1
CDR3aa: ASSPASSGDNEQF

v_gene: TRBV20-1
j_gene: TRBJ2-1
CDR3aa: SAREGTDTH

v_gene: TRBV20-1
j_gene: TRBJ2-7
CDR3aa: SARDWTGVYEQY

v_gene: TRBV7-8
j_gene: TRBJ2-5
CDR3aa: ASSPRLAGEETQY

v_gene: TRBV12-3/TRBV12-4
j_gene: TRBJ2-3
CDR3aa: ASGWGGGRDTQY

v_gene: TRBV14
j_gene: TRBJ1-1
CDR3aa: ASSQGTYTEAF

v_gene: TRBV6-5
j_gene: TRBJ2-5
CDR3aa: ASSYSSGRGRETQY

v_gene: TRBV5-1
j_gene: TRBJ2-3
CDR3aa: ASSLGAGSTDTQY

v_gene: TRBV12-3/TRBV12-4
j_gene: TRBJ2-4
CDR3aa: ASRGTGRGNIQY

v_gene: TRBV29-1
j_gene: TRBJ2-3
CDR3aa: SVEVGRDQTDTQY

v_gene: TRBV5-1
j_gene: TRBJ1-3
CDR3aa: ASSLADGFSGNTIY

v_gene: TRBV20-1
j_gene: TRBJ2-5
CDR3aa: SARSGLDPGETQY

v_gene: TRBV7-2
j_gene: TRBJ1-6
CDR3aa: ASSLGNFNSPLH

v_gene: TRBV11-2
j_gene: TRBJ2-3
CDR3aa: ASSSATSKDTQY

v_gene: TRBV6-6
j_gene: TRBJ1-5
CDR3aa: ASGDQPQH

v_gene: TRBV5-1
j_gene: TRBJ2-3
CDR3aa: ASSLDGVDTQY

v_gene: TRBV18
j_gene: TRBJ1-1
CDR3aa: ASSPRYTPSMNTEAF

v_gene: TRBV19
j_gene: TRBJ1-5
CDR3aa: ASSMNRGTNQPQH

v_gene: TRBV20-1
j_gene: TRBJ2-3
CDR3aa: SARWGGSDTQY

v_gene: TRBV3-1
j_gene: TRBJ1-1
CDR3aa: ASAREAAGTEAF

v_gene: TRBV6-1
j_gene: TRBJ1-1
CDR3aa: ASKIDRRGTEAF

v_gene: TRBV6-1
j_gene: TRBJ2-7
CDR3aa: ASSEQDGTYEQY

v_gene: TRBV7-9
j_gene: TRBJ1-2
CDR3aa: ASRGPRARSNYGYT

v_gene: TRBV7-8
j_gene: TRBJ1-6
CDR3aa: ASSFSRNSPLH

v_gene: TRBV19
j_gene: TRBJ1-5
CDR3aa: ASSRGLVQPQH

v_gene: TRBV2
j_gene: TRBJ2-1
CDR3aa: ASSENPPPYNEQF

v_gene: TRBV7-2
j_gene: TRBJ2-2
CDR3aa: ASSLGLAVNTGELF

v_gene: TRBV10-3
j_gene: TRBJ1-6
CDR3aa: AIRKQGWDSPLH

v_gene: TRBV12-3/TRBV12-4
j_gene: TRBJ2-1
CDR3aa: ASSPWTPEYEQF

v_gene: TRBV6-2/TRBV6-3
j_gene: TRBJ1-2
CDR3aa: ATLPGQQNYGYT

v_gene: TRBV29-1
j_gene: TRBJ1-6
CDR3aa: SVRTGRGSPLH

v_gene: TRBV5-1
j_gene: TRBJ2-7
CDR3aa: ASSFYICSTGGLRYEQY

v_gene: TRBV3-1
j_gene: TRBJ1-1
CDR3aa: ASSPQGTEAF

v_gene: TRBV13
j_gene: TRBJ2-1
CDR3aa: ASSLGYNYNEQF

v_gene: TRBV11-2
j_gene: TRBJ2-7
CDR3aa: ASSFGDYSYEQY

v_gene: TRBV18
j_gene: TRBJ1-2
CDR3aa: ASSPPNSGSYGYT

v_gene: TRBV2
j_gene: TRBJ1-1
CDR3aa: ASSSREMNTEAF